The 8 T cell receptor beta chains below were found in one sample sequenced in a study of T cell responses to AZD1222 COVID-19 vaccine. Some clones are missing from TCRdb's copy, which holds only in-frame ones; the method was immunoSEQ multiplex PCR. Found here are about 94,000 clones, 70% to 90% of them singletons; the top ten hold about 12%. The input for sequencing was peripheral blood, taken 28 days after the second AZD1222 dose. These receptors originate from an adult who received the AZD1222 COVID-19 vaccine.

This clone was counted a single time. The V call is TRBV9, the J call TRBJ2-7, with D perhaps matching TRBD1 or TRBD2 (5 bases each). Germline-derived CDR1 and CDR2 are SGDLS and YYNGEE. CDR3 length: 14 amino acids. V was shortened by 4 bases and J by 3 bases, with 14 bases between the two germline ends. CDR3 nucleotide sequence: TGTGCCAGCAGCCCCGGTGGGGACCTCTACGAGCAGTACTTC. Protein: CASSPGGDLYEQYF.

The rearrangement uses TRBV5-6 and TRBJ2-7; 10 positions match TRBD2. V dropped 5 bases and J dropped 2; count of bases not matched to a gene: 7. Germline loops: CDR1 SGHDT, CDR2 YYEEEE. This CDR3 contains 15 residues. CDR3 DNA: TGTGCCAGCAGTTCACTAGCGGGATCCCCCTACGAGCAGTACTTC. Translation gives CASSSLAGSPYEQYF.

This chain joins TRBV7-9 and TRBJ2-2, with 8 positions matching TRBD2. Germline V CDR1 and CDR2: SEHNR, FQNEAQ (reference sequence). CDR3 length: 16 residues. The V segment lost 5 bases and the J segment 3 bases; nucleotides outside the gene matches: 8. The CDR3 nucleotides are TGTGCCAGCAGCACTGCTGGGCGGGGGGACACCGGGGAGCTGTTTTTT. It yields the protein CASSTAGRGDTGELFF.

The chain links TRBV15 to TRBJ1-5; D gene unclear. The V gene lost 0 bases and the J gene lost 7 bases, with 10 bases spanning the gap. The CDR3 has 14 amino acids. In germline, CDR1 is LNHNV, CDR2 YYDKDF (reference sequence). The DNA for the CDR3 is TGTGCCACCAGCAGAGAAGAAGGTAGGCAGCCCCAGCATTTT. Its protein is CATSREEGRQPQHF.

This CDR3 reads CASSQGPEYNSPLHF. The CDR3 region has the DNA TGCGCCAGCAGCCAAGGTCCAGAATATAATTCACCCCTCCACTTT. The J gene is TRBJ1-6, the V gene TRBV4-3; D call uncertain. Trimming shortened V by 1 base and J by 4 bases, and 8 bases separated the two germline ends. Germline V CDR1 and CDR2: LGHNA, YSLEER. This CDR3 has 15 residues.

The chain links TRBV7-9 to TRBJ2-7; TRBD1 agrees at 7 bases. V lost 5 bases to trimming and J lost 6 bases; unmatched junction nucleotides: 10. The CDR3 spans 14 residues. Germline loops: CDR1 SEHNR, CDR2 FQNEAQ (reference sequence). CDR3 in amino acids: CASSTTGEFSEQYF. The CDR3 nucleotides are TGTGCCAGCAGCACCACAGGGGAATTCAGCGAGCAGTACTTC. Drawing the rest from reference TRBV7-9 and TRBJ2-7, the complete variable domain is DTGVSQNPRHKITKRGQNVTFRCDPISEHNRLYWYRQTLGQGPEFLTYFQNEAQLEKSRLLSDRFSAERPKGSFSTLEIQRTEQGDSAMYLCASSTTGEFSEQYFGPGTRLTVT.

The V and J genes are TRBV29-1 and TRBJ2-7; D call uncertain. This CDR3 contains 12 residues. With 2 bases removed from V and 6 bases from J, the gap between germline ends came to 11 bases. Germline CDR1 is SQVTM and CDR2 is ANQGSEA. DNA for the CDR3: TGCAGCGTTGAAAACGTGTCGCGCGAGCAGTACTTC. Its protein product is CSVENVSREQYF.

This rearrangement joins TRBV7-9 to TRBJ1-2, with unresolved D. Germline V gene sequence: CDR1 SEHNR, CDR2 FQNEAQ (reference sequence). The CDR3 consists of 15 residues. The V end was cut by 3 bases, the J end by 4 bases, with 15 bases between. CDR3 residues: CASSLGQAKGYGYTF. Written as DNA, the CDR3 is TGTGCCAGCAGCTTGGGCCAGGCGAAGGGCTATGGCTACACCTTC.